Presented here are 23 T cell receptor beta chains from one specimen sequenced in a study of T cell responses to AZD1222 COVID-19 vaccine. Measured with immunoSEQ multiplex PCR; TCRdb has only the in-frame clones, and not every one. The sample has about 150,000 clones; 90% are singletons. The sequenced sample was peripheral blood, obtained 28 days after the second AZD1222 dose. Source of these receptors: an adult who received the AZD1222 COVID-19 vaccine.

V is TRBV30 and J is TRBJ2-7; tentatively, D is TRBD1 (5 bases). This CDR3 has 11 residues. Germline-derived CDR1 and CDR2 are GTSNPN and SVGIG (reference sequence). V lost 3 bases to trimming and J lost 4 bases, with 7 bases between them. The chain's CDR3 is CAWSTGYEQYF. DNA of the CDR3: TGTGCCTGGAGCACAGGTTACGAGCAGTACTTC.

The CDR3 DNA follows: TGTGCCAGCAGTCGGGCAAACACTGAAGCTTTCTTT. It specifies CASSRANTEAFF. The chain uses TRBV28 and TRBJ1-1; no clear D gene. The CDR3 is 12 amino acids. Trimming pared 5 bases from V and 2 bases from J, leaving 6 bases between. From germline, CDR1 is MDHEN and CDR2 SYDVKM.

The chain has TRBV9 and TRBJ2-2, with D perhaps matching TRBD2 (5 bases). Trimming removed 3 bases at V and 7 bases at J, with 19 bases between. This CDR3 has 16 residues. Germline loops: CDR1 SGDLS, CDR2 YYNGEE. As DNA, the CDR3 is TGTGCCAGCAGCGCACGCGGGTCGGAATTTGTCGGGGAGCTGTTTTTT. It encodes CASSARGSEFVGELFF.

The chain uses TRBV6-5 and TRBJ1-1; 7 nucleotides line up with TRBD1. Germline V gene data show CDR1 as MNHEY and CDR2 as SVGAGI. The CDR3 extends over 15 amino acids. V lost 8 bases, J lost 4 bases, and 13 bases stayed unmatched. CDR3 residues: CASRPRGQLGTEAFF. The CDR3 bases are TGTGCCAGCCGTCCCCGGGGACAGCTTGGCACTGAAGCTTTCTTT.

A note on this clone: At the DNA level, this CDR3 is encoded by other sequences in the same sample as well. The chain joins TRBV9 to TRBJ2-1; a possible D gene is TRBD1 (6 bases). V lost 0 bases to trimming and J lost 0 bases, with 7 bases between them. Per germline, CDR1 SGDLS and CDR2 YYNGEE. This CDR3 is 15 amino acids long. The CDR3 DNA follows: TGTGCCAGCAGCGTAGGAGGGGGCTCCTACAATGAGCAGTTCTTC. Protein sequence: CASSVGGGSYNEQFF.

The CDR3 region is CASSTDWEETQYF. In DNA form, the CDR3 reads TGTGCCAGCAGCACGGACTGGGAAGAGACCCAGTACTTC. The V and J genes are TRBV13 and TRBJ2-5, with D maybe TRBD2 (5 bases). CDR3 length equals 13 residues. Germline V gene data show CDR1 as PRHDT and CDR2 as FYEKMQ (reference sequence). V lost 5 bases to trimming and J lost 3 bases, with 10 bases between them.

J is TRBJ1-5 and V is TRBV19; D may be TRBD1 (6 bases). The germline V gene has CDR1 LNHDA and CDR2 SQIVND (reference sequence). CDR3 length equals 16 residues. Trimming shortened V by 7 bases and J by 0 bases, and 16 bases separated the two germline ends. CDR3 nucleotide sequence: TGTGCCAGTACCAGGTTCTTGGGGGCTAGCAATCAGCCCCAGCATTTT. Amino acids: CASTRFLGASNQPQHF.

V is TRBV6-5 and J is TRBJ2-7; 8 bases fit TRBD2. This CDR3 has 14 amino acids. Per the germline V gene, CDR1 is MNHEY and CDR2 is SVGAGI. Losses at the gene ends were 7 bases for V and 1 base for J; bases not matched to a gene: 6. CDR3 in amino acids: CASIAQRGSYEQYF. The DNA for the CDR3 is TGTGCCAGCATCGCCCAGCGGGGGTCCTACGAGCAGTACTTC.

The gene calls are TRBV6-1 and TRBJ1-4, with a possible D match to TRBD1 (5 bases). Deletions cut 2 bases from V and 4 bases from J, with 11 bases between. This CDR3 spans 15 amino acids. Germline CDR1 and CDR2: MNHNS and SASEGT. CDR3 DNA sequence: TGTGCCAGCAGTGAACCGGCGGGGGGTAATGAAAAACTGTTTTTT. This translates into CASSEPAGGNEKLFF.

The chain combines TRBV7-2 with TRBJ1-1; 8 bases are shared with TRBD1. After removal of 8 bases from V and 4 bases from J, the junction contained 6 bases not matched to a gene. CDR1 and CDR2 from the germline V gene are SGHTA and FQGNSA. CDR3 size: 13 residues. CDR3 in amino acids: CASGGQGATEAFF. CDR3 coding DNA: TGTGCCAGCGGAGGCCAGGGGGCCACTGAAGCTTTCTTT.

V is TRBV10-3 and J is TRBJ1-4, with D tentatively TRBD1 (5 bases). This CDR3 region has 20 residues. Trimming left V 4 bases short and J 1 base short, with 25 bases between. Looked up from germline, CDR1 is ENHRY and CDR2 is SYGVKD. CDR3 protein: CAISGGGREGRVGTNEKLFF. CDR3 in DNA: TGTGCCATCAGTGGGGGGGGACGCGAAGGTCGCGTTGGAACTAATGAAAAACTGTTTTTT.

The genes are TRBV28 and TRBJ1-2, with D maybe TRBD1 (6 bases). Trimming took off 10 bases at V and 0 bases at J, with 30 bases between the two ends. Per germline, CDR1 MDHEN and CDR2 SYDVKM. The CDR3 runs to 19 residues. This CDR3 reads CAIPLGLTATGRPNYGYTF. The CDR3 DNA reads TGTGCCATACCCCTGGGGTTAACTGCAACAGGGAGGCCTAACTATGGCTACACCTTC.

In nucleotides, the CDR3 is TGTGCCGGTAGTGCAGGGGCCTTATCCTACGAGCAGTACTTC. Translated, it gives CAGSAGALSYEQYF. The chain combines TRBV30 with TRBJ2-7, with D possibly being TRBD1 (6 bases). V was clipped by 8 bases and J by 1 base, with 18 bases between them. The CDR3 has 14 amino acids. Germline V gene lookup returns CDR1 GTSNPN and CDR2 SVGIG (reference sequence).

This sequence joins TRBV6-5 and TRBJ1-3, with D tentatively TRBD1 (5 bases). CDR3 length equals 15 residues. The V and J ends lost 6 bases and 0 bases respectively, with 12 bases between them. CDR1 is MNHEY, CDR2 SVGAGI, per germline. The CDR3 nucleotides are TGTGCCAGCAGAAAGGGACCGAACTCTGGAAACACCATATATTTT. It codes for CASRKGPNSGNTIYF.

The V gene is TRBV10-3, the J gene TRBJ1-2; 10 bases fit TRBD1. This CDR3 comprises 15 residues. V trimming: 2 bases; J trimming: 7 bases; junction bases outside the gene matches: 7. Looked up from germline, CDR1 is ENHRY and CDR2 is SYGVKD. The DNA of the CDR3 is TGTGCCATCAGTGAGAAACAGGGACAGGGGTCTGGCTACACCTTC. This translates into CAISEKQGQGSGYTF.

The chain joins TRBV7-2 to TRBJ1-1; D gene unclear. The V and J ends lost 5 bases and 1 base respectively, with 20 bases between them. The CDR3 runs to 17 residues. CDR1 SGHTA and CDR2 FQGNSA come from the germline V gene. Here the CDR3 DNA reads TGTGCCAGCAGCAGAGAAGCAGTAGGTTGGGGGAACACTGAAGCTTTCTTT. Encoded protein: CASSREAVGWGNTEAFF.

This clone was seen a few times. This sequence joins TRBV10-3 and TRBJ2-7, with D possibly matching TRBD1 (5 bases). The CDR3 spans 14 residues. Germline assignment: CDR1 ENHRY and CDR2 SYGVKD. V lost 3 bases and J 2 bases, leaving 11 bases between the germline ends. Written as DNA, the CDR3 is TGTGCCATCAGTGAATTGCCAGGGCCCTACGAGCAGTACTTC. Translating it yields CAISELPGPYEQYF.

This chain's CDR3 is CASSLQGRDNSPLHF. In nucleotides, the CDR3 is TGCGCCAGCAGCTTACAGGGAAGGGATAATTCACCCCTCCACTTT. The chain carries TRBV5-1 and TRBJ1-6, with D possibly being TRBD1 (6 bases). The germline gives CDR1 SGHRS, CDR2 YFSETQ. The CDR3 totals 15 residues. Trimming shortened V by 2 bases and J by 5 bases, and 11 bases separated the two germline ends. The full variable domain, its missing parts supplied by reference TRBV5-1 and TRBJ1-6, is KAGVTQTPRYLIKTRGQQVTLSCSPISGHRSVSWYQQTPGQGLQFLFEYFSETQRNKGNFPGRFSGRQFSNSRSEMNVSTLELGDSALYLCASSLQGRDNSPLHFGNGTRLTVT.

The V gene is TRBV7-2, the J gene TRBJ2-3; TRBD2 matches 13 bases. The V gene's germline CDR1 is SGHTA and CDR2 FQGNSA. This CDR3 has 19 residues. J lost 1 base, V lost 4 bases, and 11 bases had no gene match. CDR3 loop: CASSSKGLAGVVGTDTQYF. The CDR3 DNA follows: TGTGCCAGCAGCTCCAAAGGACTAGCGGGAGTAGTCGGCACAGATACGCAGTATTTT.

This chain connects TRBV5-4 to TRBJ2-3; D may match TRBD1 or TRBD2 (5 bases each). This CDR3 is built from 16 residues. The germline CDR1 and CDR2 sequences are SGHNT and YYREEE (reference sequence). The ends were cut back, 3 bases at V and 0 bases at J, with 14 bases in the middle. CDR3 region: CASSWGTDSSTDTQYF. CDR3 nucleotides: TGTGCCAGCAGCTGGGGGACGGATTCTAGCACAGATACGCAGTATTTT.

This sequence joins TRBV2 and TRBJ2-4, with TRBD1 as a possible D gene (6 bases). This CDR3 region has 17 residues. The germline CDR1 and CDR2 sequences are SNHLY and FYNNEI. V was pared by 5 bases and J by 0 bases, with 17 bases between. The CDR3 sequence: CASSNYRGGLAKNIQYF. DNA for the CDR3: TGTGCCAGCAGTAACTATCGAGGGGGTCTAGCCAAAAACATTCAGTACTTC.

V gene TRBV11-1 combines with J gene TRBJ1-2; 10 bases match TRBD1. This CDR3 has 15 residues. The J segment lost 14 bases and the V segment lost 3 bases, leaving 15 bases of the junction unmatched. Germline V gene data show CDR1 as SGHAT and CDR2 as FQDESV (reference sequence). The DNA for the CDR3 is TGTGCCAGCAGCTTCGGGCCGGACAGGGGGTCGCTGGGTACCTTC. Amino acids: CASSFGPDRGSLGTF.

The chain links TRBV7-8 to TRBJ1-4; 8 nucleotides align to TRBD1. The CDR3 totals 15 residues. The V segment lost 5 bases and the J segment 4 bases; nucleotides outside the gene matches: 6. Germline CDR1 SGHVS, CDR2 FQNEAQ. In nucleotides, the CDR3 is TGTGCCAGCAGCCCGAACAGGGGGTTTAATGAAAAACTGTTTTTT. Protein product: CASSPNRGFNEKLFF.